This T cell receptor beta chain stems from a study of T cell repertoires in cytomegalovirus infection. At the level of the study: Indications came from public TCR beta signatures; they pointed to CMV infection and to a matching HLA type.

As regards this clonotype: The antigen is unknown. A much more abundant neighbour one base away suggests this may be a read error.

The V and J ends lost 4 bases and 1 base respectively, with 14 bases between them. The CDR3 consists of 16 residues. Germline V gene sequence: CDR1 SGHAT, CDR2 FQNNGV. TCRdb reanalysed the reads using MiXCR and keeps one entry per CDR3 protein. The sample yields about 830,000 distinct CDR3 sequences, approximately 32% seen once. The input for sequencing was cultured CD8+ T cells from PBMCs, taken from culture after CMV antigen stimulation. The V call is TRBV11-2, the J call TRBJ2-1; TRBD1 or TRBD2 may be the D gene (5 bases each). The TCR comes from a human donor in good health (CMV status not recorded). Some clones in this sample may be carry-over from other donors' samples. CDR3 loop: CASSSRGVGSYNEQFF. The DNA of the CDR3 is TGTGCCAGCAGCTCAAGAGGGGTAGGGTCCTACAATGAGCAGTTCTTC.